These T cell receptor beta chains were read from a single sample in a study of blood T cell repertoires in COVID-19. Profiling relied on immunoSEQ multiplex PCR, and the TCRdb table lists in-frame clones only, not all of them. The sample includes 150,000 or so clones, around 80% seen only once; the top ten take roughly 3.4%. Sequencing used PBMCs or T cells enriched from blood (not recorded which). These receptor sequences come from a woman aged 55-69 years who had recovered from COVID-19. Each CDR3 is given with its conserved first and last residue. Fields, in order: clone size, J gene, V gene, D gene, CDR3 DNA, CDR3 protein. D genes are given only for firm matches. A clone size is listed for some rows: how often the clone was seen (once, few, many), or a class if it is expanded.

.,TRBJ1-6,TRBV7-9,.,TGTGCCAGCAGCTTAGGCCGGACTCATAATTCACCCCTCCACTTT,CASSLGRTHNSPLHF
.,TRBJ2-7,TRBV6-1,TRBD2,TGTGCCAGCAGTGAAGCGCCTAGCTCCGGGACTAGTTATAACGAGCAGTACTTC,CASSEAPSSGTSYNEQYF
.,TRBJ2-5,TRBV29-1,TRBD2,TGCAGCTTTTGGACTAGCGGGGGTTACCTCTACGAGACCCAGTACTTC,CSFWTSGGYLYETQYF
.,TRBJ1-2,TRBV9,.,TGTGCCAGCAGCGTAGGCGGGCAGGGGATAGGTGGCTACACCTTC,CASSVGGQGIGGYTF
once,TRBJ1-2,TRBV5-5,.,TGTGCCAGCAGCTTGCAACAGTTCGCCCCGTTCTATGGCTACACCTTC,CASSLQQFAPFYGYTF
once,TRBJ2-5,TRBV6-5,TRBD2,TGTGCCAGCAGTTATCTAGCGGGGGGAATTGAAGAGACCCAGTACTTC,CASSYLAGGIEETQYF
.,TRBJ1-5,TRBV11-2,TRBD1,TGTGCCAGCAGCTTAGGGGACAGCTATCAGCCCCAGCATTTT,CASSLGDSYQPQHF
.,TRBJ2-5,TRBV3-1/TRBV3-2,TRBD1,TGTGCCAGCAGCCACCGGGACAGGGAATATAAGACCCAGTACTTC,CASSHRDREYKTQYF
.,TRBJ2-1,TRBV4-1,TRBD2,TGCGCCAGCAGCTACCTAGCGGGACCAAACAATGAGCAGTTCTTC,CASSYLAGPNNEQFF
few,TRBJ2-1,TRBV6-5,TRBD1,TGTGCCAGCAGCCTGACAGGGACTGAGCAGTTCTTC,CASSLTGTEQFF
once,TRBJ1-1,TRBV11-2,TRBD1,TGTGCCAGCAGCTTAGGACCACAGGGGGGCACTGAAGCTTTCTTT,CASSLGPQGGTEAFF
.,TRBJ1-4,TRBV24-1,TRBD1,TGTGCCACCGGCGACGGGACAGTTAATGAAAAACTGTTTTTT,CATGDGTVNEKLFF
.,TRBJ1-5,TRBV19,TRBD1,TGTGCCAGTAGCACAGGGGATTGGGGCAATCAGCCCCAGCATTTT,CASSTGDWGNQPQHF
few,TRBJ1-2,TRBV5-4,TRBD1,TGTGCCAGCAGCTTCGACAGGGGTGGCTACACCTTC,CASSFDRGGYTF
.,TRBJ2-1,TRBV7-2,.,TGTGCCAGCAGCTTAGCGCATTCGGGGAATTTTGGGCGGTTCTTC,CASSLAHSGNFGRFF
many,TRBJ2-5,TRBV29-1,TRBD2,TGCAGCGTTGTTAGCTCTAGCGGGGGGAAAGAGACCCAGTACTTC,CSVVSSSGGKETQYF
once,TRBJ2-7,TRBV7-9,.,TGTGCCAGCCCAGAATCCGGACTAATCACCTACGAGCAGTACTTC,CASPESGLITYEQYF
few,TRBJ2-1,TRBV6-4,TRBD2,TGTGCCAGCAGTGATATAGCGGGGGGCCCAATGAATGAGCAGTTCTTC,CASSDIAGGPMNEQFF